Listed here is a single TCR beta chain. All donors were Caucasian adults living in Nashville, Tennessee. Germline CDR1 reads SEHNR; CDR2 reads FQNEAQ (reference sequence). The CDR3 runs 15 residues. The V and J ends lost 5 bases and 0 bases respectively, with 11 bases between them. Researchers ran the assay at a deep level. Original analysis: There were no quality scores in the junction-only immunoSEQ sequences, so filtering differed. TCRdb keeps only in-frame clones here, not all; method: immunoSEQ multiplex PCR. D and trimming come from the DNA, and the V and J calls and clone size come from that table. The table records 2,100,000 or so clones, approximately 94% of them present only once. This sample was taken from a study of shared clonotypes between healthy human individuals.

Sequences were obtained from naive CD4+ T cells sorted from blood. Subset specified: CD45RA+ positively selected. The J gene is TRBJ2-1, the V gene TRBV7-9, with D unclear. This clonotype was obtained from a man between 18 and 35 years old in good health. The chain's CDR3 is CASSLIGGSYNEQFF. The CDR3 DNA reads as TGTGCCAGCAGCCTTATAGGCGGCTCCTACAATGAGCAGTTCTTC.